Listed below are T cell receptor beta chains from one sample, sequenced in a study of CD8+ T cells in alopecia areata. Only in-frame clones appear in the TCRdb table, and some are missing; sequencing was by immunoSEQ multiplex PCR. The sample yields more than 100,000 clones, around 50% seen once. The sample taken for sequencing was CD4+ T cells sorted from blood. The receptor set was obtained from a human donor in good health. Each CDR3 is given with its conserved first and last residue. Rows give clone size only sometimes, using once, few, many, or a class for an expanded clone.

size	length	V	CDR3
NA	13	TRBV29-1	CSAGTGGPDTQYF
few	14	TRBV7-9	CASSPDRENTEAFF
few	16	TRBV2	CASSERDPKRPGELFF
few	16	TRBV5-1	CASRHGTPDINYGYTF
NA	15	TRBV30	CAWSPIGQGDEKLFF
few	15	TRBV29-1	CSVEDRGGGTNEQFF
NA	13	TRBV5-4	CASSLDPPDEQYF
few	14	TRBV6-5	CASSLVRGANVLTF
NA	15	TRBV6-5	CASAPGSSPFYGYTF
NA	16	TRBV6-5	CASSYLPGQGNTEAFF
NA	14	TRBV6-5	CASSEVTGVQPQHF
NA	11	TRBV30	CAWGRTYEQYF
medium-sized	16	TRBV10-3	CAISEWTSGDTDTQYF
NA	14	TRBV25-1	CASSDPGGDYEQYF
NA	13	TRBV30	CAWSRDSNYGYTF
medium-sized	14	TRBV13	CASSDPTSSYEQYF
NA	16	TRBV5-1	CASSLGTSNRADTQYF
NA	14	TRBV10-3	CAISSAGTSYEQYF
NA	14	TRBV30	CAWSSDRGWYGYTF
NA	15	TRBV15	CATSRELAGGGEQYF
NA	14	TRBV7-9	CASSTDPGTSKWFF
NA	17	TRBV4-1	CASSQGTARGYAQPQHF